This TCR beta chain was captured in a study of vaccination and CD4 T cells after COVID-19. Study-level information: Recovered patients in the cohort numbered six men and four women, two of them Hispanic. The study, taken as a whole, reports: Only post-vaccination samples contained a median 86.3% of the reactive clones in convalescent patients.

This clonotype was detected a few times. Its cognate antigen is unknown. Germline V gives CDR1 LNHDA, CDR2 SQIVND (reference sequence). The CDR3 runs to 13 residues. The Oncomine TCR Beta short-read assay was what sequenced the DNA obtained from cultured CD4+ T cells. Each CDR3 protein gets one entry after TCRdb re-called the PCR reads with MiXCR. This sample has 15,000 or so distinct CDR3 sequences, with roughly 29% found just once. Documented treatment: approximately nine-day PBMC culture with coronavirus spike peptide pools or control peptides (ViraFEST assay). After being plated at some 2 million per well, PBMCs were cultured with 9.5 to 10 IU/ml IL-2 and around 9.3 ug/ml peptide pools.

The sequence came from a human donor with COVID-19. V gene TRBV19 combines with J gene TRBJ1-2, with a weak D call TRBD1 (6 bases). The sequencing sample was made of cultured CD4+ T cells from blood. The CDR3 loop reads CATLGQLNYGYTF. The CDR3 DNA sequence: TGTGCAACATTGGGACAACTCAACTATGGCTACACCTTC.